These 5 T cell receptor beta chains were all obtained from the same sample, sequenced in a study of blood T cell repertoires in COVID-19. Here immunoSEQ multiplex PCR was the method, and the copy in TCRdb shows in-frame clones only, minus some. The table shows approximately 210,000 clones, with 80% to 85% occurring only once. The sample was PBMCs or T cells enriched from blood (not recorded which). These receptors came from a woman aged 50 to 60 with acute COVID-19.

DNA for the CDR3: TGCGCCAGCAGCCCGAAGGGGGCGACAGAGTTCTACTCTGGAAACACCATATATTTT. Protein product: CASSPKGATEFYSGNTIYF. This sequence joins TRBV4-1 and TRBJ1-3, with 7 bases that match TRBD1. This CDR3 is built from 19 residues. With V trimmed by 4 bases and J by 0 bases, 15 bases remained unmatched. Per germline, CDR1 MGHRA and CDR2 YSYEKL.

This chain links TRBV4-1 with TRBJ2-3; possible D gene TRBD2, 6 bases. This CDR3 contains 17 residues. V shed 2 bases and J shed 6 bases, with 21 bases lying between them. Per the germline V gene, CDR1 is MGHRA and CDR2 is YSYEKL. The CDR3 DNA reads TGCGCCAGCAGCCAATTTTATGGGGACTCGGCTATTGATACGCAGTATTTT. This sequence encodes CASSQFYGDSAIDTQYF.

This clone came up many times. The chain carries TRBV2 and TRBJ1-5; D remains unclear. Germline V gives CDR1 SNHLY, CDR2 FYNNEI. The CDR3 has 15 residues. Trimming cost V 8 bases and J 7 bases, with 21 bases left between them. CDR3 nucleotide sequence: TGTGCCAGCTCTACCGACGGAGTTCTCCAACAGCCCCAGCATTTT. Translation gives CASSTDGVLQQPQHF.

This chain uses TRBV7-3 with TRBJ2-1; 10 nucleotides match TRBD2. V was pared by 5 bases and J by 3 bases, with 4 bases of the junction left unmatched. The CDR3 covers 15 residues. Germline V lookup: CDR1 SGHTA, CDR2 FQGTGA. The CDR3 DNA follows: TGTGCCAGCAGCCCAGCTAGCGGGAGCTACAATGAGCAGTTCTTC. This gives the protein CASSPASGSYNEQFF.

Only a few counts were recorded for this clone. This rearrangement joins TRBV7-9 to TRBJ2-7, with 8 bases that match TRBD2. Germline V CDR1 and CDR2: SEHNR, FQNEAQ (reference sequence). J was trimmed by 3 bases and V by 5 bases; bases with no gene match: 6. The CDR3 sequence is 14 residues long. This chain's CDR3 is CASSGETSVYEQYF. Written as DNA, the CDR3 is TGTGCCAGCAGCGGTGAGACTAGCGTCTACGAGCAGTACTTC.